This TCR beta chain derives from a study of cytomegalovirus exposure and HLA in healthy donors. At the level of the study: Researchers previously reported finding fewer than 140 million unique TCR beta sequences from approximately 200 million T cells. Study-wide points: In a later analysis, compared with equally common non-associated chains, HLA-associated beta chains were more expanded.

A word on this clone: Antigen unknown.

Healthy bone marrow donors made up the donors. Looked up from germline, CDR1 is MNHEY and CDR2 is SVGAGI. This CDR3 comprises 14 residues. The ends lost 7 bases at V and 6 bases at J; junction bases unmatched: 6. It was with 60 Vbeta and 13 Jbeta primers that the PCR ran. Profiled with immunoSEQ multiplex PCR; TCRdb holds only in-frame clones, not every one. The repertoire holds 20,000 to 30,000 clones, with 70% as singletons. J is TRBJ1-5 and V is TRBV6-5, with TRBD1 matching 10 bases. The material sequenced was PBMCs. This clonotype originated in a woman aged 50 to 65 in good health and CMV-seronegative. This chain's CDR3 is CASTPDRGGQPQHF. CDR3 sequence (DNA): TGTGCCAGCACACCGGACAGGGGGGGTCAGCCCCAGCATTTT.